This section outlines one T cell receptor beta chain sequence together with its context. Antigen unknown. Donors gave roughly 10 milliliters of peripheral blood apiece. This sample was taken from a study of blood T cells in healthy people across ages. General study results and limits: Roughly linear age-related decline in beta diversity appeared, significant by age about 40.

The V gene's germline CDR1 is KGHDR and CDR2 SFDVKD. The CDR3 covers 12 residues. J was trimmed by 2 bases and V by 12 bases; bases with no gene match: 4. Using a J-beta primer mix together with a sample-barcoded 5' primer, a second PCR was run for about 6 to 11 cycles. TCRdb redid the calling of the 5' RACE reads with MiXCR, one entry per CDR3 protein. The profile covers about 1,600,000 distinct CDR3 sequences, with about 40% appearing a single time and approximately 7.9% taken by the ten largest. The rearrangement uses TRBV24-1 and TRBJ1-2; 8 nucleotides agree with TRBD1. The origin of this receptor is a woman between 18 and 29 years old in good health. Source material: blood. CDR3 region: CAAGGGNYGYTF. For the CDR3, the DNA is TGTGCCGCAGGGGGCGGAAACTATGGCTACACCTTC.